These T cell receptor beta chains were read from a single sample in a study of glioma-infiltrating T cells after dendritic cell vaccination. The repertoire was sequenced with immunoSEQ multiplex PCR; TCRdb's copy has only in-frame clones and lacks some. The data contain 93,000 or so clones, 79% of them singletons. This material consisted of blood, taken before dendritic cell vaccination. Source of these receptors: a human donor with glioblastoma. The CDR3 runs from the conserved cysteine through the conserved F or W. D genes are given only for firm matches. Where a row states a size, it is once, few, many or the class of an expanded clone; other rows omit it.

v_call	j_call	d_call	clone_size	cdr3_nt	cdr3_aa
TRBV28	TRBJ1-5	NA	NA	TGTGCCAGCAGTTTACAGGGCGGTCAGCCCCAGCATTTT	CASSLQGGQPQHF
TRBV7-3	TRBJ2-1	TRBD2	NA	TGTGCCAGCAGCTTATTAGGGACTAGTATTGGTGAGCAGTTCTTC	CASSLLGTSIGEQFF
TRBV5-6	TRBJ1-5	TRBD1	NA	TGTGCCAGCAGCTTGCGTTGGACAGGAAGCAATCAGCCCCAGCATTTT	CASSLRWTGSNQPQHF
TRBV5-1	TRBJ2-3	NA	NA	TGCGCCAGCAGCTTGCTCGGGGGGCTGGGCACAGATACGCAGTATTTT	CASSLLGGLGTDTQYF
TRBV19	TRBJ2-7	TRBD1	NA	TGTGCCAGTACGCCCGGGGACAGGGGTAAGCAGTACTTC	CASTPGDRGKQYF
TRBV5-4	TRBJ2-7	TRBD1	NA	TGTGCCAGCAGCTTGGGGGGACAGACCTACGAGCAGTACTTC	CASSLGGQTYEQYF
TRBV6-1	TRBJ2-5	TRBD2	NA	TGTGCCAGCAGTGAAGCGTACGGGGGGGAGACCCAGTACTTC	CASSEAYGGETQYF
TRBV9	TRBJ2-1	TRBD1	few	TGTGCCAGCAGCGAGGGACAGGCCTACAATGAGCAGTTCTTC	CASSEGQAYNEQFF
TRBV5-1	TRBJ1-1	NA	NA	TGCGCCAGCAGCTTGGGGACAGCTGGCACTGAAGCTTTCTTT	CASSLGTAGTEAFF
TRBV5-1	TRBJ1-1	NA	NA	TGCGCCAGCAGCTTGGGATACGGGAACACTGAAGCTTTCTTT	CASSLGYGNTEAFF
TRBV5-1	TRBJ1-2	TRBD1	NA	TGCGCCAGCAGCCCGCCCGGGACAGCTGTGGGCTACACCTTC	CASSPPGTAVGYTF
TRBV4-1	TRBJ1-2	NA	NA	TGCGCCAGCAGCCAAGATCGGGGGATTATCTATGGCTACACCTTC	CASSQDRGIIYGYTF
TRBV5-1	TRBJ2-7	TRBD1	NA	TGCGCCAGCAGCACCTACAGGGGCCCCTCTTACGAGCAGTACTTC	CASSTYRGPSYEQYF
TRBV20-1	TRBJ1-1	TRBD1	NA	TGCAGTGCCAGACAGGGGGCGGGAGCTTTCTTT	CSARQGAGAFF
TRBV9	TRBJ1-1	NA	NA	TGTGCCAGCAGCGTAGTGGGGGAGGGAATGGACACTGAAGCTTTCTTT	CASSVVGEGMDTEAFF
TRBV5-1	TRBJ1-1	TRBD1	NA	TGCGCCAGCAGCTTCTATACAGGGGCCACTGAAGCTTTCTTT	CASSFYTGATEAFF
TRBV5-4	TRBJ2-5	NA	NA	TGTGCCAGCAGCTTGTATACGACAGCTCAAGAGACCCAGTACTTC	CASSLYTTAQETQYF
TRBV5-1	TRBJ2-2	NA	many	TGCGCCAGCAGCTTGGTCCCCCCGGGACAGAACACCGGGGAGCTGTTTTTT	CASSLVPPGQNTGELFF
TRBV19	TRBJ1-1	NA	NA	TGTGCCAGTAGCCAATGGGACTTTATCACTGAAGCTTTCTTT	CASSQWDFITEAFF
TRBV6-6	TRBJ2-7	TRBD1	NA	TGTGCCAGCAGTTTACAGGGGGCGACGGTAGAGCAGTACTTC	CASSLQGATVEQYF
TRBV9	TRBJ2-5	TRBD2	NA	TGTGCCAGCAGCGTATCAGGGCTAGCGGGATTAGAGACCCAGTACTTC	CASSVSGLAGLETQYF
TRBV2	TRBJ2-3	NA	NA	TGTGCCAGCAGTGAATTAATTCCGGCAGATACGCAGTATTTT	CASSELIPADTQYF
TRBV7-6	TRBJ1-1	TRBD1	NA	TGTGCCAGCAGACCCGGACAGGCGAACACTGAAGCTTTCTTT	CASRPGQANTEAFF
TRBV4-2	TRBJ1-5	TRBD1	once	TGTGCCAGCAGCCAAGGCCTGACAGGGGATCAGCCCCAGCATTTT	CASSQGLTGDQPQHF
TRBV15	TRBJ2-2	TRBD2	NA	TGTGCCACCAGCAGAGTCGTCGGGAGGGCCTCCGGGGAGCTGTTTTTT	CATSRVVGRASGELFF
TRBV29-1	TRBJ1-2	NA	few	TGCAGCGTTGAGGACCCCCGGGGGATGAACTATGGCTACACCTTC	CSVEDPRGMNYGYTF
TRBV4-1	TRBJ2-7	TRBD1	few	TGCGCCAGCAGCCGGTCACAGGGGGATGCTGGGACCGAGCAGTACTTC	CASSRSQGDAGTEQYF
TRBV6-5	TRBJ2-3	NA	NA	TGTGCCACCGCCAATCTTCGAGGCACAGATACGCAGTATTTT	CATANLRGTDTQYF
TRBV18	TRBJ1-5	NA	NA	TGTGCCAGCTCACCAGACTCTAATCAGCCCCAGCATTTT	CASSPDSNQPQHF
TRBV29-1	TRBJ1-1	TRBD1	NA	TGCAGCGTTGAAGAGGAGGGCTCCGGGACAGGAGCTTTCTTT	CSVEEEGSGTGAFF
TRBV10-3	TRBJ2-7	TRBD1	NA	TGTGCCATCAGGGAGGTTGACAGGGGTGTCCGCGAGCAGTACTTC	CAIREVDRGVREQYF
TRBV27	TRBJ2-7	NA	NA	TGTGCCAGCAGCATAAACAGGATACACGAGCAGTACTTC	CASSINRIHEQYF
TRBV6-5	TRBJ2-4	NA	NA	TGTGCCAGCAGTAAACATGAAGCCAAAAACATTCAGTACTTC	CASSKHEAKNIQYF
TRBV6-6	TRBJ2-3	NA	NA	TGTGCCAGCAGTTACGGCTCTACAGATACGCAGTATTTT	CASSYGSTDTQYF
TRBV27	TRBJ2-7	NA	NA	TGTGCCAGCAGTCGAGGGGGTATCGACGAGCAGTACTTC	CASSRGGIDEQYF
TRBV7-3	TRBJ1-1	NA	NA	TGTGCCAGCAGCACACAGGGATCCACTGAAGCTTTCTTT	CASSTQGSTEAFF
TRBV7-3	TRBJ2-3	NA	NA	TGTGCCAGCAGCTTGGGCGAGCGGGGCACAGATACGCAGTATTTT	CASSLGERGTDTQYF
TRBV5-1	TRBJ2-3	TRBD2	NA	TGCGCCAGCAGCTTTACCTCAGCGGGAGCTGGAGATACGCAGTATTTT	CASSFTSAGAGDTQYF
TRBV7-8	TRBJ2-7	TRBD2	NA	TGTGCCAGCAGCTCCGGGACTAGCGGGAGGGGGCAGTACTTC	CASSSGTSGRGQYF
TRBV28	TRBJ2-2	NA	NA	TGTGCCAGCAGTTTATGGAGGGTTGGAACCGGGGAGCTGTTTTTT	CASSLWRVGTGELFF
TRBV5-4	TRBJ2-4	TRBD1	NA	TGTGCCAGCAGCTACGACAGGGATAACATTCAGTACTTC	CASSYDRDNIQYF
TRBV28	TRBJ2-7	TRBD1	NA	TGTGCCAGCAGCAACCGGGACAGGGGCTACGAGCAGTACTTC	CASSNRDRGYEQYF
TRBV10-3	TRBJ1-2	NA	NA	TGTGCCATCACCGGGGGGGGACGGTATGGCTACACCTTC	CAITGGGRYGYTF
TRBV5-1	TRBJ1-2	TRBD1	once	TGCGCCAGCAGCACAGGCCGGGACAGGGTAGTCTATGGCTACACCTTC	CASSTGRDRVVYGYTF
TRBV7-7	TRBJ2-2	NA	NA	TGTGCTAGCAGCACAGGGAGGAACACCGGGGAGCTGTTTTTT	CASSTGRNTGELFF
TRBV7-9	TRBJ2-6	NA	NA	TGTGCCAGCATAGGCTTCGGGATGAACTCTGGGGCCAACGTCCTGACTTTC	CASIGFGMNSGANVLTF
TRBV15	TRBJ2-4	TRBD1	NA	TGTGCCACCAGCAGAGAGGGAACAGGGGGCCCCAAAAACATTCAGTACTTC	CATSREGTGGPKNIQYF
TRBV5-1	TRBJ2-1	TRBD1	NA	TGCGCCAGCAGCCAGGGGGATTGGACAGAGCAGTTCTTC	CASSQGDWTEQFF
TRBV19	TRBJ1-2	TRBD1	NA	TGTGCCACTTCGTCAGGGGGCCATGGCTACACCTTC	CATSSGGHGYTF
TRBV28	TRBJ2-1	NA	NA	TGTGCCAGCAGTTTAAGCCGGGGGGCGGGTGAGCAGTTCTTC	CASSLSRGAGEQFF
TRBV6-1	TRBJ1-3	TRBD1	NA	TGTGCCAGCAGGGGACAGGGCCCTGGAAACACCATATATTTT	CASRGQGPGNTIYF
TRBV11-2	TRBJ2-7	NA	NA	TGTGCCAGCAGCGGACAGCCTTACGAGCAGTACTTC	CASSGQPYEQYF